This T cell receptor (beta chain) was identified during a study of beta chain features in type 1 diabetes. TCRB transcripts that were expressed got sequenced, as all of the isolated RNA had been reverse transcribed. About 3.6 million reads was the average for naive, central memory and regulatory T cell samples. Produced via immunoSEQ multiplex PCR; TCRdb's table is partial and in-frame only. The sample lists roughly 450,000 clones; around 14% were seen once. This clone came up a few times. Its cognate antigen is unknown. Study-level points and caveats: The naive, central memory and Treg TCRB repertoires of patients appeared to be more similar to one another than those of healthy donors.

What was sequenced was naive CD4+ T cells from blood. This receptor was identified in a man in his thirties or forties in good health.

The CDR3 DNA is TGTGCCAGCAGCGAAACAGGGGGTAACTATGGCTACACCTTC. Protein sequence: CASSETGGNYGYTF. The chain uses TRBV4-2 and TRBJ1-2, with 8 positions matching TRBD1. This CDR3 region has 14 residues. Germline V CDR1 and CDR2: LGHNA, YNFKEQ. The J segment lost 1 base and the V segment lost 5 bases, leaving 3 bases of the junction unmatched.